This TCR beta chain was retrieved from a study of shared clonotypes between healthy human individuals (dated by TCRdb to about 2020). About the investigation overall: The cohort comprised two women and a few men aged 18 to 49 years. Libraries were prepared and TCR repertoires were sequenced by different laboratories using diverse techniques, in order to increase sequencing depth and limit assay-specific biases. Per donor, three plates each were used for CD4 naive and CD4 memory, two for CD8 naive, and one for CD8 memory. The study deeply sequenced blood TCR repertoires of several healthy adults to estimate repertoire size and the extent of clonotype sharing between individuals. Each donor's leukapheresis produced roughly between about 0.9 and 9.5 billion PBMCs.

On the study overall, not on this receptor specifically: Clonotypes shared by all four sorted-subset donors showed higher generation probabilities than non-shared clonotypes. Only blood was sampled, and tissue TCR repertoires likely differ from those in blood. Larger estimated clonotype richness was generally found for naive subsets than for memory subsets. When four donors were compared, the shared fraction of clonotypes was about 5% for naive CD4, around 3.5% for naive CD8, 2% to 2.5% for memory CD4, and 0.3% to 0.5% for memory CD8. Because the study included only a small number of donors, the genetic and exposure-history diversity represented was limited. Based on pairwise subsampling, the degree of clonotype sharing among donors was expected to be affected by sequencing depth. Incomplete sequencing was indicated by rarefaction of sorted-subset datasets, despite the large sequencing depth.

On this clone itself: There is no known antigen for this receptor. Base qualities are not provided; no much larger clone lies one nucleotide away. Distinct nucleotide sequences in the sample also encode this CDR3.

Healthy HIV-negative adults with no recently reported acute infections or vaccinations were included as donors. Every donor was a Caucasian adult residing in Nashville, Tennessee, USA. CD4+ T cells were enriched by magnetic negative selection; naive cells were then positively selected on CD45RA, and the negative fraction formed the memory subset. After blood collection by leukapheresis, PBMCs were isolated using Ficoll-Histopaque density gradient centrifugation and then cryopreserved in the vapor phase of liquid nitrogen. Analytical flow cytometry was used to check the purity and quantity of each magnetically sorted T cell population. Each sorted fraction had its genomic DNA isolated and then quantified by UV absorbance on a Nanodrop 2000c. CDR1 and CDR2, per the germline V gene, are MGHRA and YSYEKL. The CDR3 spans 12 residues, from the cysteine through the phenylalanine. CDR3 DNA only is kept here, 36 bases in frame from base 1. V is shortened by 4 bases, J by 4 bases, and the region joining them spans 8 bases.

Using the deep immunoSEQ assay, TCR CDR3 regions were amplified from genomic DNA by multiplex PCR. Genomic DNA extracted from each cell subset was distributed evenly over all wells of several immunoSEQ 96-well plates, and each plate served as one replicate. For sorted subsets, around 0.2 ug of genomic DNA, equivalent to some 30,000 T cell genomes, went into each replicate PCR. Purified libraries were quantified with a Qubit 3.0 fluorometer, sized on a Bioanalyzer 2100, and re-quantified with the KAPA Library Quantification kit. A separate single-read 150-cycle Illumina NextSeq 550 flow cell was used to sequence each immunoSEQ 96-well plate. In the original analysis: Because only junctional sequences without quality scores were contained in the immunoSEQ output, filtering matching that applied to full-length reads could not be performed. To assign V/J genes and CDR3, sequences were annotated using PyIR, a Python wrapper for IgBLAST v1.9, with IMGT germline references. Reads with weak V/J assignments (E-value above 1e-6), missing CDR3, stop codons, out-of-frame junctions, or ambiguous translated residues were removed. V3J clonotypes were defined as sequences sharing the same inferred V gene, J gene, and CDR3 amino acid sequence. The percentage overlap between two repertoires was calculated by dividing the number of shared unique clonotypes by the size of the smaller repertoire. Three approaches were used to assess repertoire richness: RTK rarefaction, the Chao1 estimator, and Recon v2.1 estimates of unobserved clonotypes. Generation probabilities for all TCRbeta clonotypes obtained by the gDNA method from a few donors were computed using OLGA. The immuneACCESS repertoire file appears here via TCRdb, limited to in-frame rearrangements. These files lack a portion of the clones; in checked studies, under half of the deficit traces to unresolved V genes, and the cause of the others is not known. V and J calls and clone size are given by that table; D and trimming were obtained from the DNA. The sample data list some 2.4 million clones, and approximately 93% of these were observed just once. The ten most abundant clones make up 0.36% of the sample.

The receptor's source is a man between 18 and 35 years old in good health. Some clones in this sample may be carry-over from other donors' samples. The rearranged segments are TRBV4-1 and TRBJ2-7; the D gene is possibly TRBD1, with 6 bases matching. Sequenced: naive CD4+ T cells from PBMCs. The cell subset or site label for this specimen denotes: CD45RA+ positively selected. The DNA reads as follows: TGCGCCAGCAGCCCCCAGGGGTACGAGCAGTACTTC. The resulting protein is CASSPQGYEQYF.